This T cell receptor beta chain was captured by sequencing in a study of regulatory T cells in long-lasting Graves disease. Study outcomes and limitations: Persistent patients shared more public clonotypes (2,741) than newly diagnosed patients (over 900).

This clonotype was seen ten or more times. What it binds is unknown. Combining iRepertoire HTBI primers with Arm-PCR of CDR3 regions, the authors built TCR beta libraries. TCRdb itself ran the multiplex PCR reads through MiXCR, one entry per CDR3 protein. This table has some 350,000 distinct CDR3 sequences, under 20% appearing once. Stated time point: newly diagnosed GD, antithyroid drugs for less than 3 months. RNA from PBMCs was the source of the TCR library. In germline, CDR1 is SNHLY, CDR2 FYNNEI. Deletions cut 3 bases from V and 2 bases from J, with 13 bases between. The CDR3 sequence is 15 residues long. The same data also went into a second study, on T cells in Graves' hyperthyroidism and ophthalmopathy. From that study: Most clonotypes expanded in the thyroid (above 0.001) were also present in blood. Researchers report that a 13 V-J model separated ophthalmopathy from stable hyperthyroidism.

The sequence derives from a woman younger than 30 with Graves disease. The sequenced sample was peripheral blood mononuclear cells (PBMCs), obtained at new diagnosis, from a patient treated with antithyroid drugs. This rearrangement joins TRBV2 to TRBJ2-5, with D uncertain. The DNA of the CDR3 is TGTGCCAGCAGTGAGATAGGGCTGACTCAAGAGACCCAGTACTTC. It is translated as CASSEIGLTQETQYF.